Presented here are 22 T cell receptor beta chains from one specimen sequenced in a study of cytomegalovirus exposure and HLA in healthy donors. Use of 60 Vbeta and 13 Jbeta primers characterized the PCR. Using immunoSEQ multiplex PCR, the repertoire was profiled, and TCRdb retains in-frame clones only, with some absent. The sample lists approximately 140,000 clones, approximately 85% occurring once. Source material: PBMCs. The receptors originated from a man aged 45 to 65 in good health and CMV-seropositive.

This clone was counted a single time. This chain connects TRBV28 to TRBJ2-3; 11 bases fit TRBD1. Trimming took 4 bases from V and 2 from J; bases not matched to a gene: 14. CDR1 and CDR2 from the germline V gene are MDHEN and SYDVKM. This CDR3 has 19 amino acids. CDR3: CASSYPGTGGLLSTDTQYF. CDR3 nucleotide sequence: TGTGCCAGCAGTTATCCCGGGACAGGGGGTCTATTATCCACAGATACGCAGTATTTT.

The V call is TRBV2, the J call TRBJ2-2, with a tentative D call TRBD1 (5 bases). The CDR3 extends over 14 amino acids. Germline V gene sequence: CDR1 SNHLY, CDR2 FYNNEI. V lost 6 bases to trimming and J lost 1 base, with 9 bases between them. The chain's CDR3 is CASRETENTGELFF. The CDR3, as DNA: TGTGCCAGCAGAGAGACAGAGAACACCGGGGAGCTGTTTTTT.

In this sample, this clone turned up a few times. For the CDR3, the DNA is TGCGCCAGCAGCTTGGTGGCCAGTGTCTCTGGAAACACCATATATTTT. It is translated as CASSLVASVSGNTIYF. The chain has TRBV5-1 and TRBJ1-3; no firm D call. V was cut by 0 bases and J by 0 bases, with 10 bases left in between. Looked up from germline, CDR1 is SGHRS and CDR2 is YFSETQ. This CDR3 region has 16 residues.

In its sample, this clone was seen a few times. The J gene is TRBJ1-1, the V gene TRBV7-2; 9 nucleotides match TRBD1. The germline gives CDR1 SGHTA, CDR2 FQGNSA. V shed 5 bases, J shed 4 bases, and the junction held 5 bases outside the gene matches. The CDR3 spans 14 residues. Here the CDR3 DNA reads TGTGCCAGCAGCCAGACAGGGGGAAGCACTGAAGCTTTCTTT. This codes for CASSQTGGSTEAFF.

The genes are TRBV5-1 and TRBJ2-1, with a weak D call TRBD2 (7 bases). Deletions cut 0 bases from V and 6 bases from J, with 13 bases between. Per the germline V gene, CDR1 is SGHRS and CDR2 is YFSETQ. The CDR3 is 15 residues long. DNA of the CDR3: TGCGCCAGCAGCTTGGGACAGGCGGGAGTCAATGAGCAGTTCTTC. The encoded protein is CASSLGQAGVNEQFF. The full variable domain, rest sourced from reference TRBV5-1 and TRBJ2-1, is KAGVTQTPRYLIKTRGQQVTLSCSPISGHRSVSWYQQTPGQGLQFLFEYFSETQRNKGNFPGRFSGRQFSNSRSEMNVSTLELGDSALYLCASSLGQAGVNEQFFGPGTRLTVL.

The chain combines TRBV29-1 with TRBJ2-7; 7 bases align to TRBD2. CDR1 and CDR2 from the germline V gene are SQVTM and ANQGSEA. The CDR3 has 13 residues. With 4 bases clipped from V and 2 bases from J, the junction kept 5 bases outside the gene matches. The CDR3 reads CSVGQRGTYEQYF. The CDR3 nucleotides are TGCAGCGTTGGCCAGCGGGGAACCTACGAGCAGTACTTC.

This sequence joins TRBV5-1 and TRBJ2-7; a possible D gene is TRBD2 (5 bases). V lost 5 bases to trimming and J lost 3 bases, with 12 bases between them. Germline CDR1 and CDR2: SGHRS and YFSETQ. The length of the CDR3 is 13 residues. The CDR3, as DNA: TGCGCCAGCAGTATCGAAGGGAGCTACGAGCAGTACTTC. It yields the protein CASSIEGSYEQYF.

The V call is TRBV28, the J call TRBJ1-1, with 9 nucleotides matching TRBD1. This CDR3 is built from 14 residues. Per the germline V gene, CDR1 is MDHEN and CDR2 is SYDVKM. V trimming: 5 bases; J trimming: 5 bases; junction bases outside the gene matches: 6. In nucleotides, the CDR3 is TGTGCCAGCAGTACACAGGGGGCGAGGACTGAAGCTTTCTTT. Residues: CASSTQGARTEAFF.

The chain links TRBV21-1 to TRBJ1-2. TRBV21-1 has pseudogene status. The CDR3 is 17 amino acids. CDR3 region: CASAQRGSGVANYGYTF. The CDR3, as DNA: TGTGCCAGCGCCCAAAGGGGATCGGGGGTAGCTAACTATGGCTACACCTTC.

This clone was observed a few times. The V call is TRBV6-4, the J call TRBJ2-3, with D maybe TRBD1 (6 bases). The V end lost 0 bases, the J end lost 6 bases, and 7 bases lay between the germline ends. Germline V lookup: CDR1 MRHNA, CDR2 SNTAGT. The CDR3 is 13 amino acids. The CDR3, as DNA: TGTGCCAGCAGTGACTCGAGGGGGGATACGCAGTATTTT. This sequence encodes CASSDSRGDTQYF.

The CDR3, as DNA: TGTGCCAGCTCACGGACGACAGCAGATCAGCCCCAGCATTTT. Residues: CASSRTTADQPQHF. The chain couples TRBV18 to TRBJ1-5; a weak D match, TRBD1 (5 bases). CDR1 is KGHSH and CDR2 is LQKENI in the germline V gene. This CDR3 contains 14 residues. Trimming stripped 4 bases from V and 5 bases from J, with 12 bases between.

The chain carries TRBV9 and TRBJ2-1, with D perhaps TRBD2 (6 bases). V was cut by 0 bases and J by 7 bases, with 14 bases left in between. There are 15 residues in the CDR3. The germline V gene has CDR1 SGDLS and CDR2 YYNGEE. CDR3 loop: CASSVGPIGGNEQFF. The CDR3, as DNA: TGTGCCAGCAGCGTAGGGCCAATTGGGGGGAATGAGCAGTTCTTC.

The chain is built from TRBV6-5 and TRBJ1-2; D not resolved. The CDR3 contains 15 residues. CDR1 is MNHEY, CDR2 SVGAGI, per germline. Between the trimmed V and J ends, which lost 2 bases and 5 bases, there was a span of 15 bases. The CDR3 reads CASSYGPAGKYGYTF. The DNA for the CDR3 is TGTGCCAGCAGTTACGGTCCGGCAGGAAAATATGGCTACACCTTC.

V is TRBV28 and J is TRBJ1-1; D not certain. CDR3 length equals 14 residues. V was trimmed by 5 bases and J by 1 base, leaving 11 bases between them. Germline CDR1 reads MDHEN; CDR2 reads SYDVKM. CDR3 nucleotides: TGTGCCAGCAGTAGGTGGAGTGCGAACACTGAAGCTTTCTTT. Translation gives CASSRWSANTEAFF.

This rearrangement joins TRBV5-8 to TRBJ1-1; TRBD1 matches 7 bases. CDR3 size: 15 residues. CDR1 is SGHTS, CDR2 YDEGEE, per germline. V lost 4 bases, J lost 5 bases, and 11 bases stayed unmatched. This CDR3 is CASSIGQARRTEAFF. The CDR3, as DNA: TGTGCCAGCAGCATAGGACAGGCTCGAAGGACTGAAGCTTTCTTT.

The chain joins TRBV6-5 to TRBJ1-4; D call uncertain. V gave up 3 bases and J gave up 2 bases, with 13 bases separating them. This CDR3 is 16 amino acids long. Germline lookup yields CDR1 MNHEY and CDR2 SVGAGI. The CDR3 reads CASSYRESGTNEKLFF. The CDR3 bases are TGTGCCAGCAGTTATCGGGAGAGTGGGACTAATGAAAAACTGTTTTTT.

Only a few counts were recorded for this clone. The genes are TRBV30 and TRBJ2-7; D gene uncertain. The CDR3 covers 13 residues. The germline V gene has CDR1 GTSNPN and CDR2 SVGIG (reference sequence). The V end lost 2 bases, the J end lost 4 bases, and 12 bases lay between the germline ends. CDR3 amino acids: CAWSRSQRYEQYF. Here the CDR3 DNA reads TGTGCCTGGAGTAGGTCCCAGCGTTACGAGCAGTACTTC.

The gene calls are TRBV7-3 and TRBJ2-5, with a weak D call TRBD1 (10 bases). Trimming removed 1 base from V and 3 bases from J, with 36 bases in between. The CDR3 is 23 residues long. Per the germline V gene, CDR1 is SGHTA and CDR2 is FQGTGA. CDR3 nucleotides: TGTGCCAGCAGCTTAAAAGACAGGGGGCGAAATAGGGCTAGCGGGAATGGAGAAGAGACCCAGTACTTC. It is translated as CASSLKDRGRNRASGNGEETQYF.

This clone came up once. V usage is TRBV5-1 and J usage is TRBJ2-1; 7 bases are shared with TRBD1. Losses at the gene ends were 5 bases for V and 7 bases for J; bases not matched to a gene: 3. The CDR3 has 12 amino acids. Looked up from germline, CDR1 is SGHRS and CDR2 is YFSETQ. CDR3 sequence (DNA): TGCGCCAGCAGTCTACAGGGGAATGAGCAGTTCTTC. Its translation: CASSLQGNEQFF.

J is TRBJ2-1 and V is TRBV27; 11 bases are shared with TRBD2. In germline, CDR1 is MNHEY, CDR2 SMNVEV (reference sequence). The CDR3 extends over 15 amino acids. Trimming at V came to 6 bases and at J to 0 bases, leaving 1 base not matched to a gene. The CDR3 loop reads CASSGTSGSYNEQFF. For the CDR3, the DNA is TGTGCCAGCAGCGGGACTAGCGGCTCCTACAATGAGCAGTTCTTC.

The V call is TRBV7-8, the J call TRBJ2-3, with 9 nucleotides matching TRBD2. The CDR3 length is 15 residues. Per the germline V gene, CDR1 is SGHVS and CDR2 is FQNEAQ. J lost 6 bases, V lost 2 bases, and 6 bases had no gene match. The CDR3 region has the DNA TGTGCCAGCAGCTTACGGGCTAGCGGGATGGATACGCAGTATTTT. Amino acid sequence: CASSLRASGMDTQYF.

The chain employs TRBV7-9 and TRBJ2-7, with 8 nucleotides matching TRBD1. V lost 5 bases to trimming and J lost 3 bases; unmatched junction nucleotides: 6. CDR1 SEHNR and CDR2 FQNEAQ come from the germline V gene (reference sequence). CDR3 length: 14 residues. CDR3 sequence reads: CASSRTGPDYEQYF. The CDR3 DNA reads as TGTGCCAGCAGCAGGACAGGGCCAGACTACGAGCAGTACTTC.